Listed here is a single T cell receptor beta chain. Its specificity is unknown. CDR3 length: 16 amino acids. Germline-derived CDR1 and CDR2 are KGHSH and LQKENI. V lost 2 bases, J lost 0 bases, and 11 bases lay in between. The sample belongs to a study of cytomegalovirus exposure and HLA in healthy donors. Study-level points and caveats: In a later analysis, DRB1 alleles had the most associated TCRs; HLA-C alleles the fewest. In an earlier analysis, productive rearrangement rates for most beta V segments clustered near 87% or 30%. Immune exposure data for these donors was limited to CMV serostatus.

The PCR made use of 60 Vbeta and 13 Jbeta primers. Measured with immunoSEQ multiplex PCR; TCRdb has only the in-frame clones, and not every one. The data show around 130,000 clones, over 75% seen once. Everyone who donated was a healthy bone marrow donor. The TCR originated in a woman aged 18 to 35 in good health and CMV-seronegative. Source material: PBMCs. The rearrangement links TRBV18 to TRBJ1-3; D is uncertain. DNA of the CDR3: TGTGCCAGCTCACCAAATCCCAGAGGCTCTGGAAACACCATATATTTT. This gives the protein CASSPNPRGSGNTIYF.